Listed below are T cell receptor beta chains from one sample, sequenced in a study of T cells in tuberculosis. Produced via immunoSEQ multiplex PCR; TCRdb's table is partial and in-frame only. The sample has tens of thousands of clones, nearly 97% seen once. Specimen: PBMCs. The origin of the receptors is a donor aged 10-29 years with latent tuberculosis or without tuberculosis infection. Both conserved end residues are part of each CDR3. The order of the fields is D gene, V gene, clone size, J gene, CDR3 DNA, CDR3 protein. A D gene is named only where the DNA matches it firmly. Clone size is not always given. Where it is, it says once, few, many or a class for expanded clones.

>.|TRBV19|few|TRBJ1-3
TGTGCCAGTAGTACCGGACGGGGCTCTGGAAACACCATATATTTT
CASSTGRGSGNTIYF
>.|TRBV7-2|.|TRBJ2-1
TGTGCCAGCAGCTTAGTTGTGGGGAGAGTCAATAATGAGCAGTTCTTC
CASSLVVGRVNNEQFF
>TRBD1|TRBV27|.|TRBJ1-4
TGTGCCAGCAGACCGGGACAGAGTAAATCAACTAATGAAAAACTGTTTTTT
CASRPGQSKSTNEKLFF
>.|TRBV10-3|.|TRBJ1-1
TGTGCCATCAGTGACGCGAGTGACACTTTCTTT
CAISDASDTFF
>TRBD1|TRBV7-2|.|TRBJ2-1
TGTGCCAGCAGCCGGGACCAGGGGGTTGAGCAGTTCTTC
CASSRDQGVEQFF
>TRBD2|TRBV19|once|TRBJ2-1
TGTGCCAGTAGTATTCCAGCGGGGGGGGCCAATGAGCAGTTCTTC
CASSIPAGGANEQFF
>TRBD1|TRBV25-1|.|TRBJ2-7
TGTGCCAGCAGTTCCCAGGGGGAAGGGACCTACGAGCAGTACTTC
CASSSQGEGTYEQYF
>TRBD1|TRBV12-5|.|TRBJ2-3
TGTGCTAGTGCCCCCGGACAGGGGGAGTGGGATACGCAGTATTTT
CASAPGQGEWDTQYF
>.|TRBV10-1|.|TRBJ2-1
TGCGCCAGCAGTGAGTCTTCCGGGGGGCTGGGGAGAGAGCAGTTCTTC
CASSESSGGLGREQFF
>TRBD1|TRBV6-1|.|TRBJ1-2
TGTGCCAGCAGTGAAGGGCCGGGACAGATCTATGGCTACACCTTC
CASSEGPGQIYGYTF
>.|TRBV29-1|.|TRBJ1-1
TGCAGCGTTGTTATCGGGACATCTCGGCCCAACACTGAAGCTTTCTTT
CSVVIGTSRPNTEAFF
>TRBD1|TRBV29-1|once|TRBJ1-4
TGCAGCGTGGGACAGGGGAGTGAAAAACTGTTTTTT
CSVGQGSEKLFF
>TRBD1|TRBV4-1|.|TRBJ1-2
TGCGCCAGCAGCCAAGATCGTGGAGACAGGGGGCTAGGCTACACCTTC
CASSQDRGDRGLGYTF
>.|TRBV2|.|TRBJ1-1
TGTGCCAGCAGTGAAAGGGGGGGAACTGAAGCTTTCTTT
CASSERGGTEAFF
>TRBD1|TRBV6-6|.|TRBJ1-6
TGTGCCAGCAGTTACTCACAGGGGAATTCACCCCTCCACTTT
CASSYSQGNSPLHF
>TRBD1|TRBV6-4|.|TRBJ2-1
TGTGCCAGCAGTGAAGTCAGGGGGCGAAATGAGCAGTTCTTC
CASSEVRGRNEQFF
>TRBD1|TRBV18|.|TRBJ1-4
TGTGCCAGCTCAAGAGTACAGGGGTGGGCTAATGAAAAACTGTTTTTT
CASSRVQGWANEKLFF